The rows below give T cell receptor beta chains drawn from one sample of a study of blood T cell repertoires in COVID-19. Generated by immunoSEQ multiplex PCR, the TCRdb table keeps only in-frame clones and is missing some. The sample yields a few hundred thousand clones, approximately 84% seen once. Sequenced material: PBMCs or T cells enriched from blood (not recorded which). Receptor source: a man between 40 and 49 years old who had recovered from COVID-19. Each CDR3 is given with its conserved first and last residue. Fields, in order: V gene, J gene, CDR3 protein.

V: TRBV15
J: TRBJ1-1
CDR3: CATSRGGRSIAFF

V: TRBV3-1/TRBV3-2
J: TRBJ1-3
CDR3: CASSQGPGTGVNTIYF

V: TRBV19
J: TRBJ1-2
CDR3: CASRPRHGDRGLYTF

V: TRBV5-1
J: TRBJ1-2
CDR3: CASSLESPNYGYTF

V: TRBV10-3
J: TRBJ2-3
CDR3: CAIRGTSGRAPDTQYF

V: TRBV7-9
J: TRBJ1-3
CDR3: CASSFGGSSGNTIYF

V: TRBV15
J: TRBJ1-1
CDR3: CATSRSGLSEAFF

V: TRBV7-3
J: TRBJ2-1
CDR3: CASSLITSGVDEQFF

V: TRBV2
J: TRBJ2-7
CDR3: CASTSGRSYEQYF

V: TRBV7-3
J: TRBJ2-3
CDR3: CASSLSVREGDTQYF

V: TRBV28
J: TRBJ1-6
CDR3: CASSPRQGTYNSPLHF

V: TRBV28
J: TRBJ2-2
CDR3: CASSLGRFTGELFF

V: TRBV25-1
J: TRBJ1-6
CDR3: CASSGIGSGGSPLHF

V: TRBV28
J: TRBJ2-7
CDR3: CASSFPRTGRGDEQYF

V: TRBV28
J: TRBJ1-3
CDR3: CASSLIQAAGNTIYF

V: TRBV18
J: TRBJ2-1
CDR3: CASSLLGLAGADNEQFF

V: TRBV5-1
J: TRBJ1-3
CDR3: CASSLGTSLSGNTIYF

V: TRBV12-3/TRBV12-4
J: TRBJ2-1
CDR3: CASSLQGANEQFF

V: TRBV6-1
J: TRBJ2-7
CDR3: CASSLGWGGPYEQYF

V: TRBV10-3
J: TRBJ1-5
CDR3: CAISEGQLGGQPQHF

V: TRBV5-1
J: TRBJ2-7
CDR3: CASGTGHREQYF

V: TRBV10-3
J: TRBJ2-3
CDR3: CAISESSGRVDTQYF

V: TRBV7-6
J: TRBJ2-5
CDR3: CASSWGLASETQYF

V: TRBV2
J: TRBJ1-1
CDR3: CATKPPDLIDKNTEAFF

V: TRBV9
J: TRBJ2-2
CDR3: CASSNPGLETGELFF

V: TRBV10-3
J: TRBJ2-7
CDR3: CASGLAGGPEQYF

V: TRBV5-8
J: TRBJ1-4
CDR3: CASSTGQGTEKLFF

V: TRBV4-1
J: TRBJ1-2
CDR3: CASSLDTGYLESYGYTF

V: TRBV15
J: TRBJ1-5
CDR3: CATSRVVGQNNQPQHF

V: TRBV28
J: TRBJ1-6
CDR3: CASIGGSYNSPLHF

V: TRBV5-1
J: TRBJ1-2
CDR3: CASSPENYGYTF

V: TRBV18
J: TRBJ1-4
CDR3: CASSPVQATPTNEKLFF

V: TRBV7-2
J: TRBJ2-3
CDR3: CASSLGLVSTDTQYF

V: TRBV13
J: TRBJ2-7
CDR3: CASSFWDTYEQYF

V: TRBV7-2
J: TRBJ2-3
CDR3: CASSLERGNTQYF

V: TRBV7-9
J: TRBJ2-7
CDR3: CASSPRASYEQYF

V: TRBV7-3
J: TRBJ1-1
CDR3: CASSSGGTEAFF

V: TRBV7-2
J: TRBJ1-3
CDR3: CASSSRPQSSGNTIYF

V: TRBV7-2
J: TRBJ2-1
CDR3: CASSFPGLAEVPYNEQFF

V: TRBV10-3
J: TRBJ1-6
CDR3: CAISESGTGGSPLHF

V: TRBV7-2
J: TRBJ2-5
CDR3: CASSFTAGGGETQYF

V: TRBV28
J: TRBJ1-2
CDR3: CASSPPETLYGYTF

V: TRBV25-1
J: TRBJ2-3
CDR3: CASSGLRDTQYF

V: TRBV28
J: TRBJ1-2
CDR3: CAIQGALGYTF

V: TRBV18
J: TRBJ1-4
CDR3: CASSPPGTGVEVGEKLFF

V: TRBV4-2
J: TRBJ2-6
CDR3: CASSPRDSGANVLTF